These 32 T cell receptor beta chains originate from one sample sequenced in a study of cytomegalovirus exposure and HLA in healthy donors. In the PCR, 60 Vbeta and 13 Jbeta primers were used. The table came from immunoSEQ multiplex PCR; TCRdb's copy has only in-frame clones and leaves some out. Of approximately 190,000 clones in the sample, roughly 76% were seen once. Material: PBMCs. The receptors here all came from a man between 40 and 49 years old in good health and CMV-seropositive.

This clone has a single count. This chain uses TRBV6-6 with TRBJ1-2; perhaps TRBD1 as D (5 bases). Germline CDR1 reads MNHNY; CDR2 reads SVGAGI (reference sequence). Trimming removed 0 bases from V and 0 bases from J, with 11 bases in between. CDR3 length equals 16 residues. The CDR3 DNA follows: TGTGCCAGCAGTTACTCAGGGGCTGGAGCTAACTATGGCTACACCTTC. Its translation: CASSYSGAGANYGYTF.

This clone was seen only a few times. The chain links TRBV29-1 to TRBJ1-2; 9 nucleotides agree with TRBD1. This CDR3 region has 13 residues. Losses at the gene ends were 6 bases for V and 3 bases for J; bases not matched to a gene: 5. The germline V gene has CDR1 SQVTM and CDR2 ANQGSEA. CDR3 sequence: CSVNRGRDYGYTF. The CDR3 region has the DNA TGCAGCGTCAACAGGGGGCGCGACTATGGCTACACCTTC.

The rearrangement uses TRBV7-2 and TRBJ2-7, with 9 bases lining up with TRBD1. Germline V gives CDR1 SGHTA, CDR2 FQGNSA. There are 16 residues in the CDR3. V was clipped by 5 bases and J by 3 bases; unmatched bases: 11. CDR3 sequence: CASSPNTGGLFYEQYF. For the CDR3, the DNA is TGTGCCAGCAGCCCTAATACAGGGGGCCTATTCTACGAGCAGTACTTC. The variable domain in full, completed from reference TRBV7-2 and TRBJ2-7, reads GAGVSQSPSNKVTEKGKDVELRCDPISGHTALYWYRQSLGQGLEFLIYFQGNSAPDKSGLPSDRFSAERTGGSVSTLTIQRTQQEDSAVYLCASSPNTGGLFYEQYFGPGTRLTVT.

A remark on this clone: One junction end does not reproduce the germline sequence, and a read error may be involved. This chain links TRBV7-7 with TRBJ1-1; 7 bases fit TRBD1. From germline, CDR1 is SSHAT and CDR2 FNYEAQ (reference sequence). This CDR3 is built from 13 residues. The CDR3, as DNA: TGTGCTAGCAGCTTCCGACAGGGAGGAGAAGCTTTCTTT. Translation: CASSFRQGGEAFF.

The V and J genes are TRBV18 and TRBJ1-1; maybe TRBD1 (5 bases). Germline-derived CDR1 and CDR2 are KGHSH and LQKENI. Deletions cut 0 bases from V and 6 bases from J, with 17 bases between. The CDR3 runs to 16 residues. The CDR3 nucleotides are TGTGCCAGCTCACCACCCCTCGCCAGGGTGGGATCTGAAGCTTTCTTT. Amino acids: CASSPPLARVGSEAFF.

The chain has TRBV30 and TRBJ1-5, with 7 positions matching TRBD1. The CDR3 has 17 residues. CDR1 GTSNPN and CDR2 SVGIG come from the germline V gene (reference sequence). Losses at the gene ends were 3 bases for V and 2 bases for J; bases not matched to a gene: 13. The CDR3 sequence: CAWSVGARQGGNQPQHF. The CDR3 DNA reads TGTGCCTGGAGCGTAGGGGCCCGACAGGGCGGCAATCAGCCCCAGCATTTT. Drawing the rest from reference TRBV30 and TRBJ1-5, the complete variable domain is SQTIHQWPATLVQPVGSPLSLECTVEGTSNPNLYWYRQAAGRGLQLLFYSVGIGQISSEVPQNLSASRPQDRQFILSSKKLLLSDSGFYLCAWSVGARQGGNQPQHFGDGTRLSIL.

In the case of this clone: At the DNA level, this CDR3 is encoded by other sequences in the same sample as well. The chain carries TRBV4-3 and TRBJ1-1; D perhaps matches TRBD1 (5 bases). This CDR3 is built from 14 residues. V was shortened by 3 bases and J by 0 bases, with 8 bases between the two germline ends. CDR1 LGHNA and CDR2 YSLEER come from the germline V gene. The CDR3 region is CASSQGGVNTEAFF. CDR3 coding DNA: TGCGCCAGCAGCCAGGGAGGGGTGAACACTGAAGCTTTCTTT.

In this sample, this clone turned up once. The chain recombines TRBV4-3 with TRBJ2-2, with 7 bases matching TRBD2. V trimming: 0 bases; J trimming: 8 bases; junction bases outside the gene matches: 12. The CDR3 consists of 17 residues. Germline CDR1 and CDR2: LGHNA and YSLEER. As DNA, the CDR3 is TGCGCCAGCAGCCAAGACATTGGACTAGTCGAGTCAGGGGAGCTGTTTTTT. Amino acid sequence: CASSQDIGLVESGELFF.

This clone appeared once. The chain carries TRBV29-1 and TRBJ1-1, with 12 bases aligning to TRBD1. CDR1 SQVTM and CDR2 ANQGSEA come from the germline V gene. The CDR3 sequence is 15 residues long. Trimming took 7 bases from V and 3 from J; bases not matched to a gene: 9. CDR3 nucleotides: TGCAGCGCCTCCGGGACAGGGGGCGGGGACACTGAAGCTTTCTTT. Encoded protein: CSASGTGGGDTEAFF.

The chain links TRBV29-1 to TRBJ1-5; maybe TRBD1 (6 bases). Germline lookup yields CDR1 SQVTM and CDR2 ANQGSEA. There are 14 residues in the CDR3. The V end was cut by 0 bases, the J end by 3 bases, with 9 bases between. This CDR3 is CSVEEAGANQPQHF. In nucleotides, the CDR3 is TGCAGCGTTGAAGAAGCAGGGGCCAATCAGCCCCAGCATTTT. Drawing the rest from reference TRBV29-1 and TRBJ1-5, the complete variable domain is SAVISQKPSRDICQRGTSLTIQCQVDSQVTMMFWYRQQPGQSLTLIATANQGSEATYESGFVIDKFPISRPNLTFSTLTVSNMSPEDSSIYLCSVEEAGANQPQHFGDGTRLSIL.

The chain has TRBV27 and TRBJ2-7; TRBD1 agrees at 9 bases. V lost 4 bases and J lost 5; bases outside the gene matches: 6. CDR1 is MNHEY and CDR2 is SMNVEV in the germline V gene (reference sequence). The CDR3 loop spans 14 amino acids. The CDR3 bases are TGTGCCAGCAGTTACGGGACAGGGAAGGACGAGCAGTACTTC. This translates into CASSYGTGKDEQYF.

CDR3 DNA sequence: TGTGCCAGCAGTTACAACAGGGGGTTGCGGGAGCTGTTTTTT. Its protein product is CASSYNRGLRELFF. The gene calls are TRBV6-5 and TRBJ2-2; 8 positions agree with TRBD1. Germline lookup yields CDR1 MNHEY and CDR2 SVGAGI. V gave up 2 bases and J gave up 9 bases; unmatched junction bases: 5. The CDR3 has 14 residues.

V usage is TRBV5-1 and J usage is TRBJ2-2; 9 bases line up with TRBD1. V shed 3 bases, J shed 6 bases, and the junction held 3 bases outside the gene matches. The CDR3 consists of 14 residues. Germline V gene sequence: CDR1 SGHRS, CDR2 YFSETQ. CDR3 region: CASSWGTGPGELFF. The CDR3 nucleotides read TGCGCCAGCAGCTGGGGGACAGGGCCCGGGGAGCTGTTTTTT.

V usage is TRBV9 and J usage is TRBJ2-5; D ambiguous. The germline V and J ends were trimmed by 4 bases and 7 bases, with 11 bases remaining between them. The CDR3 loop spans 12 amino acids. Germline V gives CDR1 SGDLS, CDR2 YYNGEE. This CDR3 reads CASSSFPGTQYF. CDR3 DNA: TGTGCCAGCAGCTCGTTTCCGGGGACCCAGTACTTC.

The chain joins TRBV5-1 to TRBJ2-1, with TRBD2 matching 7 bases. Germline values: CDR1 SGHRS, CDR2 YFSETQ. CDR3 length: 14 amino acids. The V and J ends lost 3 bases and 9 bases, in that order; junction bases with no gene match: 9. The CDR3 DNA sequence: TGCGCCAGCAGCTCCACCGGGGAGGGCGCTGAGCAGTTCTTC. Residues: CASSSTGEGAEQFF.

The V and J genes are TRBV19 and TRBJ1-2; D unclear. There are 14 residues in the CDR3. With 5 bases removed from V and 0 bases from J, the gap between germline ends came to 10 bases. The germline V gene encodes CDR1 LNHDA and CDR2 SQIVND (reference sequence). CDR3: CASSRGPANYGYTF. For the CDR3, the DNA is TGTGCCAGTAGTCGCGGTCCTGCTAACTATGGCTACACCTTC.

This rearrangement joins TRBV7-2 to TRBJ1-1; TRBD1 is a possible D gene (5 bases). This CDR3 is 15 amino acids long. V was trimmed by 2 bases and J by 2 bases, leaving 12 bases between them. Germline V gene data show CDR1 as SGHTA and CDR2 as FQGNSA. The CDR3 is CASSLLWGVNTEAFF. The CDR3 DNA follows: TGTGCCAGCAGCTTACTGTGGGGCGTCAACACTGAAGCTTTCTTT.

This clone was recorded only once. The rearrangement joins TRBV5-1 to TRBJ2-1; TRBD2 is a possible D gene (7 bases). V was cut by 0 bases and J by 7 bases, with 11 bases left in between. Germline V lookup: CDR1 SGHRS, CDR2 YFSETQ. This CDR3 is 14 amino acids long. CDR3 protein: CASSLVRGGNEQFF. For the CDR3, the DNA is TGCGCCAGCAGCTTGGTCAGGGGAGGGAATGAGCAGTTCTTC.

The J gene is TRBJ2-7, the V gene TRBV9; D possibly corresponds to TRBD1 (6 bases). The germline CDR1 and CDR2 sequences are SGDLS and YYNGEE. CDR3 size: 14 residues. The germline V and J ends were trimmed by 3 bases and 2 bases, with 12 bases remaining between them. The CDR3 sequence is CASSAGQIPYEQYF. The CDR3 bases are TGTGCCAGCAGCGCCGGACAGATCCCCTACGAGCAGTACTTC.

The CDR3 coding sequence is TGTGCCAGCAGCCCGGAGTACCAAGAGACCCAGTACTTC. Its protein is CASSPEYQETQYF. The chain recombines TRBV5-4 with TRBJ2-5, with D uncertain. Germline values: CDR1 SGHNT, CDR2 YYREEE (reference sequence). CDR3 length equals 13 residues. V was cut by 4 bases and J by 0 bases, with 7 bases left in between.

The CDR3: CAWSLLEGTQYF. The CDR3, as DNA: TGTGCCTGGAGTCTTCTCGAGGGTACGCAGTATTTT. The V and J genes are TRBV30 and TRBJ2-3, with D possibly being TRBD2 (5 bases). Trimming took 2 bases from V and 8 from J, leaving 11 bases between them. Germline V gene lookup returns CDR1 GTSNPN and CDR2 SVGIG (reference sequence). This CDR3 spans 12 amino acids. The full variable domain, with the rest looked up from reference TRBV30 and TRBJ2-3, is SQTIHQWPATLVQPVGSPLSLECTVEGTSNPNLYWYRQAAGRGLQLLFYSVGIGQISSEVPQNLSASRPQDRQFILSSKKLLLSDSGFYLCAWSLLEGTQYFGPGTRLTVL.

The chain recombines TRBV29-1 with TRBJ2-3; TRBD1 matches 9 bases. From germline, CDR1 is SQVTM and CDR2 ANQGSEA. V gave up 5 bases and J gave up 5 bases; unmatched junction bases: 2. The CDR3 consists of 12 residues. CDR3 amino acids: CSVHRGRDTQYF. The CDR3 DNA sequence: TGCAGCGTTCACAGGGGGCGAGATACGCAGTATTTT.

V and J are TRBV6-4 and TRBJ2-1; 14 bases are shared with TRBD2. The J segment lost 6 bases and the V segment lost 3 bases, leaving 1 base of the junction unmatched. The CDR3 has 15 residues. CDR1 is MRHNA and CDR2 is SNTAGT in the germline V gene. The DNA of the CDR3 is TGTGCCAGCAGTGAGGGGACTAGCGGGGGCAATGAGCAGTTCTTC. It translates to CASSEGTSGGNEQFF.

CDR3 in amino acids: CSVEDSRPTSGNTIYF. CDR3 DNA: TGCAGCGTTGAAGACTCCAGGCCAACCTCTGGAAACACCATATATTTT. This chain uses TRBV29-1 with TRBJ1-3, with D unresolved. The germline CDR1 and CDR2 sequences are SQVTM and ANQGSEA. Trimming shortened V by 0 bases and J by 0 bases, and 12 bases separated the two germline ends. CDR3 length: 16 amino acids.

The chain employs TRBV9 and TRBJ2-2, with D maybe TRBD1 (6 bases). From germline, CDR1 is SGDLS and CDR2 YYNGEE. The CDR3 has 13 amino acids. Trimming left V 4 bases short and J 6 bases short, with 10 bases between. The CDR3 DNA is TGTGCCAGCAGCTTGCAGGGGTCCGGGGAGCTGTTTTTT. It codes for CASSLQGSGELFF.

The chain uses TRBV28 and TRBJ1-5; D is unresolved. Deletions cut 5 bases from V and 0 bases from J, with 8 bases between. CDR1 and CDR2 from the germline V gene are MDHEN and SYDVKM. The CDR3 is made up of 14 amino acids. CDR3 amino acids: CASSARYSNQPQHF. The CDR3 coding sequence is TGTGCCAGCAGTGCGAGATATAGCAATCAGCCCCAGCATTTT.

This chain uses TRBV7-9 with TRBJ1-1; 11 nucleotides agree with TRBD1. The germline V gene has CDR1 SEHNR and CDR2 FQNEAQ (reference sequence). This CDR3 spans 15 amino acids. The V gene end was trimmed by 5 bases and the J gene end by 5 bases; junction bases not matched to a gene: 7. The CDR3 DNA is TGTGCCAGCAGCCTAGGACAGGGGGCTTGGACTGAAGCTTTCTTT. This translates into CASSLGQGAWTEAFF. Full variable domain (remainder filled in from reference TRBV7-9 and TRBJ1-1): DTGVSQNPRHKITKRGQNVTFRCDPISEHNRLYWYRQTLGQGPEFLTYFQNEAQLEKSRLLSDRFSAERPKGSFSTLEIQRTEQGDSAMYLCASSLGQGAWTEAFFGQGTRLTVV.

The rearrangement uses TRBV10-3 and TRBJ2-6; D gene unclear. V shed 2 bases and J shed 2 bases, with 13 bases lying between them. Germline V gene sequence: CDR1 ENHRY, CDR2 SYGVKD. The CDR3 sequence is 17 residues long. The CDR3 reads CAISEGHLLAGANVLTF. The DNA for the CDR3 is TGTGCCATCAGTGAGGGCCACCTCCTGGCTGGGGCCAACGTCCTGACTTTC.

V gene TRBV28 combines with J gene TRBJ2-5; 8 bases match TRBD1. V trimming: 3 bases; J trimming: 4 bases; junction bases outside the gene matches: 7. CDR1 MDHEN and CDR2 SYDVKM come from the germline V gene. The CDR3 runs to 15 residues. The CDR3 region has the DNA TGTGCCAGCAGTTTGTCGACAGGGGTTGGAGAGACCCAGTACTTC. It codes for CASSLSTGVGETQYF. The complete variable domain, with remaining parts taken from reference TRBV28 and TRBJ2-5, reads DVKVTQSSRYLVKRTGEKVFLECVQDMDHENMFWYRQDPGLGLRLIYFSYDVKMKEKGDIPEGYSVSREKKERFSLILESASTNQTSMYLCASSLSTGVGETQYFGPGTRLLVL.

On this clone itself: At one end, the junction sequence differs from germline, possibly due to a read error. The rearrangement joins TRBV7-7 to TRBJ2-5, with D possibly matching TRBD1 (6 bases). Per the germline V gene, CDR1 is SSHAT and CDR2 is FNYEAQ (reference sequence). This CDR3 spans 15 amino acids. The CDR3 bases are TGTGCTAGCAGCTTATTGGGGGCGGATCAAGAGACCCAGTACTTC. It is translated as CASSLLGADQETQYF. Using reference TRBV7-7 and TRBJ2-5 for the parts outside the CDR3, the full variable domain is GAGVSQSPRYKVTKRGQDVTLRCDPISSHATLYWYQQALGQGPEFLTYFNYEAQPDKSGLPSDRFSAERPEGSISTLTIQRTEQRDSAMYRCASSLLGADQETQYFGPGTRLLVL.

This sequence joins TRBV7-3 and TRBJ2-5, with 7 nucleotides matching TRBD2. The germline gives CDR1 SGHTA, CDR2 FQGTGA. J lost 2 bases, V lost 2 bases, and 2 bases had no gene match. The CDR3 contains 14 residues. The CDR3 coding sequence is TGTGCCAGCAGCTTAGGCGGGGGACAAGAGACCCAGTACTTC. Translation gives CASSLGGGQETQYF.

The chain employs TRBV7-9 and TRBJ1-1, with TRBD1 as a possible D gene (5 bases). Trimming cost V 5 bases and J 0 bases, with 16 bases left between them. There are 16 residues in the CDR3. Germline CDR1 reads SEHNR; CDR2 reads FQNEAQ (reference sequence). This chain's CDR3 is CASSNRQTPMNTEAFF. CDR3 nucleotide sequence: TGTGCCAGCAGCAACCGACAGACCCCCATGAACACTGAAGCTTTCTTT.